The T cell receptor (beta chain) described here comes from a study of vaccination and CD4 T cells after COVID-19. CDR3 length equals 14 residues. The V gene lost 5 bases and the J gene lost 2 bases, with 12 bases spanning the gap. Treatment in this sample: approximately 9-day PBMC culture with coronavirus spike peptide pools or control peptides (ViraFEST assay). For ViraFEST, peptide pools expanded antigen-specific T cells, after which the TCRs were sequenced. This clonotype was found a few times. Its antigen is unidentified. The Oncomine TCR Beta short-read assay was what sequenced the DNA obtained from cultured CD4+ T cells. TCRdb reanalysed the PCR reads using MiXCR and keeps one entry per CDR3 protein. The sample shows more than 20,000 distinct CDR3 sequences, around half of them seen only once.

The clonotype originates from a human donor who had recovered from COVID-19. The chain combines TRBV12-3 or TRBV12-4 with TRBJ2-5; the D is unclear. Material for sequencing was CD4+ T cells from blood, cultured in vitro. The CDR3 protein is CASSHNGRQETQYF. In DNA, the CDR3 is TGTGCCAGCAGTCATAACGGTAGACAAGAGACCCAGTACTTC.